The 22 T cell receptor beta chains given below trace back to one sample, sequenced in a study of tumor-infiltrating lymphocytes in primary liver carcinoma. Each 20-30 mg portion of unsorted bulk tissue served as the source for co-extraction of RNA and DNA. From roughly 0.55 ug of total RNA, TCR beta-specific cDNA was reverse-transcribed using a constant-region primer. Researchers made the TCR beta libraries by running three nested multiplex PCR rounds with slightly modified ARM-PCR. Forward primers for TRBV1-TRBV30 and a C-beta reverse primer served the first two PCR rounds, at roughly 10 cycles each. MiXCR, applied by TCRdb to the multiplex PCR reads, yields one record per CDR3 protein. The sample has 95,000 to 100,000 distinct CDR3 sequences, under 70% seen once; the top ten hold approximately 12%. Sequencing was performed on liver tumor tissue from sampling region 2. Subset specified: tumor region T2, inferior pole. Receptors were obtained from a woman between 55 and 75 years old with primary liver carcinoma and hepatitis B virus infection.

This clonotype has just one count. One junction end disagrees with the germline gene, perhaps due to a read error. The genes are TRBV29-1 and TRBJ2-3; the match to TRBD1 covers 8 bases. The germline CDR1 and CDR2 sequences are SQVTM and ANQGSEA. This CDR3 region has 15 residues. CDR3 sequence (DNA): TGCAGCGTTGAAATCAGGGGGCTAGGCACAGATAAGCAGTATTTT. The encoded protein is CSVEIRGLGTDKQYF.

The chain's CDR3 is CASSTSGISTDTQYF. DNA of the CDR3: TGTGCCAGCTCGACTAGCGGGATCAGCACAGATACGCAGTATTTT. The J gene is TRBJ2-3, the V gene TRBV18; the match to TRBD2 covers 11 bases. Germline V gene lookup returns CDR1 KGHSH and CDR2 LQKENI. Germline trimming cut 6 bases from V and 0 bases from J; bases unmatched to any gene: 2. The CDR3 runs to 15 residues.

A remark on this clonotype: The CDR3 carries no conserved terminal phenylalanine or tryptophan, so it likely arises from a read error. Because the CDR3's place on the DNA is in doubt, the DNA is left out and the CDR3 is given as listed by TCRdb. The chain is built from TRBV11-2 and TRBJ2-3; no check of the table's D call, TRBD2, against the DNA was made. Germline CDR1 SGHAT, CDR2 FQNNGV. The CDR3 has 17 residues if both end residues are counted. The CDR3 sequence is CASRLGGLTYTSDTHYI.

CDR3 nucleotide sequence: TGCAGTGCTAGAGACGTGGGACAGGCGTCCCTAACGTCCGAGCAGTACTTC. It translates to CSARDVGQASLTSEQYF. The chain is built from TRBV20-1 and TRBJ2-7; 8 bases match TRBD1. Germline-derived CDR1 and CDR2 are DFQATT and SNEGSKA (reference sequence). Trimming took 0 bases from V and 6 from J; bases not matched to a gene: 16. The length of the CDR3 is 17 residues.

Worth noting for this clonotype: A much larger clone sits a single nucleotide away, making a read error possible. CDR3 loop: CTSSLGQGQETQYF. The CDR3 DNA reads as TGTACCAGCAGCCTAGGACAGGGGCAAGAGACCCAGTACTTC. The chain couples TRBV7-9 to TRBJ2-5, with 9 bases aligning to TRBD1. This CDR3 has 14 amino acids. Germline V gives CDR1 SEHNR, CDR2 FQNEAQ (reference sequence).

This rearrangement joins TRBV6-1 to TRBJ2-7, with a possible D match to TRBD1 (5 bases). Germline loops: CDR1 MNHNS, CDR2 SASEGT. The CDR3 is 15 amino acids. V was cut by 7 bases and J by 0 bases, with 16 bases left in between. The DNA for the CDR3 is TGTGCCAGCAATGACCCAGGGTGCTCCTCCTACGAGCAGTACTTC. Protein sequence: CASNDPGCSSYEQYF.

With respect to this clonotype: The CDR3 does not close with the conserved phenylalanine or tryptophan, likely indicating a read error. The CDR3, as DNA: TGTGCCAGCAGCTTAGTGCCAGGAGGCATATATACGCAGTATCTT. It yields the protein CASSLVPGGIYTQYL. J is TRBJ2-3 and V is TRBV11-3; possibly TRBD2 for D (5 bases). CDR1 is SGHNT and CDR2 is YENEEA in the germline V gene. V shed 1 base and J shed 7 bases, with 15 bases lying between them. CDR3 size: 15 residues.

The chain couples TRBV29-1 to TRBJ2-5; 8 nucleotides match TRBD1. This CDR3 spans 12 amino acids. Germline V gives CDR1 SQVTM, CDR2 ANQGSEA. With 6 bases clipped from V and 8 bases from J, the junction kept 8 bases outside the gene matches. The CDR3 region is CSVTGTGDTQYF. The CDR3 DNA reads TGCAGCGTGACAGGGACAGGAGATACCCAGTACTTC.

The gene calls are TRBV11-2 and TRBJ2-1; 8 bases line up with TRBD2. V dropped 5 bases and J dropped 12; count of bases not matched to a gene: 21. This CDR3 has 17 amino acids. In germline, CDR1 is SGHAT, CDR2 FQNNGV. The CDR3 here is CASSRSLSGGPGDGQFF. DNA of the CDR3: TGTGCCAGCAGCAGGAGTCTATCGGGAGGGCCGGGGGATGGGCAGTTCTTC.

A word on this clonotype: The junction differs from germline at one of its ends, possibly a read error. The rearrangement links TRBV29-1 to TRBJ2-7; TRBD2 is a possible D gene (5 bases). This CDR3 region has 14 residues. The germline V gene has CDR1 SQVTM and CDR2 ANQGSEA. The CDR3 region is CSVRPVVMTYEQYF. The CDR3 region has the DNA TGTAGCGTTCGGCCAGTGGTTATGACCTACGAGCAGTACTTC.

This sequence joins TRBV7-3 and TRBJ2-3; TRBD2 matches 15 bases. The CDR3 spans 22 residues. Per the germline V gene, CDR1 is SGHTA and CDR2 is FQGTGA. V dropped 0 bases and J dropped 2; count of bases not matched to a gene: 15. The CDR3 nucleotides read TGTGCCAGCAGCTTAACGGGGCCGGGACTAGCGGGAGGCCCTAAACCCACAGATACGCAGTATTTT. Translated: CASSLTGPGLAGGPKPTDTQYF.

In this sample, this clonotype turned up a few times. The CDR3 DNA follows: TGCGCCAGCAGTGTGTCGTTCTTGGGGGAGCAGTACTTC. This encodes CASSVSFLGEQYF. This chain joins TRBV10-2 and TRBJ2-7; no firm D call. Between the trimmed V and J ends, which lost 4 bases and 7 bases, there was a span of 14 bases. The CDR3 is 13 amino acids. Germline V gives CDR1 WSHSY, CDR2 SAAADI.

This clonotype showed up many times. The chain joins TRBV12-3 or TRBV12-4 to TRBJ2-2; D not resolved. The length of the CDR3 is 15 residues. Trimming cost V 7 bases and J 4 bases, with 16 bases left between them. CDR3 sequence (DNA): TGTGCCAGCACCAAAAGGAAAACCTCCACCGGGGAGCTGTTTTTT. This codes for CASTKRKTSTGELFF.

Turning to this clonotype: At one of its ends the junction is not consistent with the germline gene, which may arise from a read error. The chain carries TRBV7-8 and TRBJ2-4, with D maybe TRBD2 (6 bases). Per germline, CDR1 SGHVS and CDR2 FQNEAQ. The CDR3 totals 16 residues. CDR3 DNA: TGTGTCAGCAGCTTATTGGGCTGGAGGGCCGAGAACATTCAGTACTTC. The encoded protein is CVSSLLGWRAENIQYF. The full variable domain, completed using reference TRBV7-8 and TRBJ2-4, is GAGVSQSPRYKVAKRGQDVALRCDPISGHVSLFWYQQALGQGPEFLTYFQNEAQLDKSGLPSDRFFAERPEGSVSTLKIQRTQQEDSAVYLCVSSLLGWRAENIQYFGAGTRLSVL.

Regarding this clonotype: This likely comes from a read error, as the CDR3 has no conserved phenylalanine or tryptophan at its end. The genes are TRBV12-3 or TRBV12-4 and TRBJ1-5, with a weak D call TRBD1 (6 bases). This CDR3 is 13 amino acids long. Written as DNA, the CDR3 is TGTGCCAGCACCGACAGGACAGATCAGTCCCAGCATTCT. The encoded protein is CASTDRTDQSQHS.

The chain joins TRBV30 to TRBJ2-7, with TRBD2 as a possible D gene (5 bases). CDR3 size: 11 residues. In germline, CDR1 is GTSNPN, CDR2 SVGIG (reference sequence). V was clipped by 2 bases and J by 8 bases, with 10 bases between them. The chain's CDR3 is CAWSLTGKQYF. The CDR3 nucleotides read TGTGCCTGGAGTCTTACGGGGAAGCAGTACTTC.

Concerning this clonotype itself: One end of the junction is discordant with germline, which a read error may explain. This chain uses TRBV15 with TRBJ2-1, with D hard to call. The CDR3 consists of 15 residues. CDR1 and CDR2 (germline): LNHNV, YYDKDF (reference sequence). The CDR3 here is CATNRPGTSYNQQFF. The CDR3 DNA follows: TGTGCCACCAACAGACCCGGAACCTCCTACAATCAGCAGTTCTTC.

This clonotype was observed at least ten times. This rearrangement joins TRBV28 to TRBJ2-3; possibly TRBD2 for D (6 bases). Germline CDR1 MDHEN, CDR2 SYDVKM. The CDR3 is 15 residues long. V dropped 6 bases and J dropped 2 bases, with 15 bases sitting between them. CDR3 coding DNA: TGTGCCAGCAGCCTCGGGAGTGCATACACAGATACGCAGTATTTT. It encodes CASSLGSAYTDTQYF.

Worth noting for this clonotype: A read error may produce the germline difference seen at one junction end. V and J are TRBV4-1 and TRBJ2-1, with TRBD2 as a possible D gene (5 bases). Germline V gives CDR1 MGHRA, CDR2 YSYEKL. There are 15 residues in the CDR3. The DNA for the CDR3 is TGCGCCGGCATCCAAGCCGAGGGCTCCTACAATGAGCAGTTATTC. Protein: CAGIQAEGSYNEQLF.

Remarks on this clonotype: A much larger clone lies a single base off, so this may be a read error. The rearrangement links TRBV5-1 to TRBJ1-1; 9 bases align to TRBD1. The CDR3 sequence is 14 residues long. The germline gives CDR1 SGHRS, CDR2 YFSETQ. V dropped 4 bases and J dropped 4; count of bases not matched to a gene: 5. The CDR3 sequence: CASSGGTGSTEAFF. CDR3 sequence (DNA): TGCGCCAGCAGCGGCGGGACAGGGAGCACTGAAGCTTTCTTT.

About this clonotype itself: A read error may be the cause here, since a much bigger clone is one base away. The V gene is TRBV7-9, the J gene TRBJ1-1, with 8 bases matching TRBD1. The germline V gene encodes CDR1 SEHNR and CDR2 FQNEAQ (reference sequence). V was pared by 4 bases and J by 5 bases, with 6 bases of the junction left unmatched. CDR3 length: 14 residues. The CDR3 DNA reads as TGTGCCAGCAGCTCCACAGGGGGAAAGACTGAAGCTTTCTTT. Protein sequence: CASSSTGGKTEAFF.

The chain links TRBV11-3 to TRBJ1-1; D might be TRBD1 (5 bases). CDR1 is SGHNT, CDR2 YENEEA, per germline. This CDR3 comprises 12 residues. CDR3 nucleotide sequence: TGTGGCAACAGCTTTGGGGGAACTGAAGCTTTCTTT. Translation gives CGNSFGGTEAFF.